Following are 30 T cell receptor beta chains from one sample sequenced in a study of blood T cell repertoires in COVID-19 (dated by TCRdb to the early 2020s). Libraries were constructed by the immunoSEQ multiplex PCR assay. TCRdb carries this immuneACCESS record with in-frame sequences only. Its versions omit some clonotypes, under half of them owing to an unresolved V gene in the studies checked, with the rest unexplained. This sample gives some 220,000 clones in total; over 75% of them show up just once. The ten largest clones represent over 2% of the sample. The sample comprised peripheral blood. The source is a woman in her 70s with COVID-19, enrolled during active disease.

The chain uses TRBV29-1 and TRBJ1-4, with 10 positions matching TRBD1. The CDR3 spans 14 residues. Germline CDR1 is SQVTM and CDR2 is ANQGSEA. V lost 7 bases to trimming and J lost 4 bases; unmatched junction nucleotides: 6. The CDR3 loop reads CSAERTGGNEKLFF. DNA for the CDR3: TGCAGCGCCGAACGGACAGGGGGTAATGAAAAACTGTTTTTT.

The CDR3 DNA sequence: TGTGCCAGTAGGGAAACGGGACACAGCACAGATACGCAGTATTTT. It translates to CASRETGHSTDTQYF. V gene TRBV19 combines with J gene TRBJ2-3; D might be TRBD1 (6 bases). CDR3 size: 15 residues. V lost 6 bases and J lost 0, with 13 bases in between. Per the germline V gene, CDR1 is LNHDA and CDR2 is SQIVND (reference sequence). Full variable domain (rest looked up from reference TRBV19 and TRBJ2-3): DGGITQSPKYLFRKEGQNVTLSCEQNLNHDAMYWYRQDPGQGLRLIYYSQIVNDFQKGDIAEGYSVSREKKESFPLTVTSAQKNPTAFYLCASRETGHSTDTQYFGPGTRLTVL.

This clone was counted only a few times. The V gene is TRBV11-2, the J gene TRBJ1-2; D gene ambiguous. With 5 bases removed from V and 2 bases from J, the gap between germline ends came to 15 bases. Germline V gene lookup returns CDR1 SGHAT and CDR2 FQNNGV. The length of the CDR3 is 15 residues. In nucleotides, the CDR3 is TGTGCCAGCAGCCCCTCCCACAGCCAGAACTATGGCTACACCTTC. As protein: CASSPSHSQNYGYTF.

The J gene is TRBJ1-1, the V gene TRBV18, with D perhaps TRBD1 (6 bases). This CDR3 has 16 residues. Germline V CDR1 and CDR2: KGHSH, LQKENI. Trimming took 6 bases from V and 6 from J, leaving 23 bases between them. The CDR3 here is CASSPPPGGAGAEAFF. The CDR3 bases are TGTGCCAGCTCCCCTCCGCCCGGGGGGGCAGGGGCTGAAGCTTTCTTT.

This chain connects TRBV9 to TRBJ2-2, with TRBD2 matching 12 bases. The CDR3 loop spans 17 amino acids. Germline values: CDR1 SGDLS, CDR2 YYNGEE. Losses at the gene ends were 0 bases for V and 5 bases for J; bases not matched to a gene: 5. CDR3 in amino acids: CASSVVVTSGSTGELFF. The DNA for the CDR3 is TGTGCCAGCAGCGTAGTAGTGACTAGCGGGAGTACCGGGGAGCTGTTTTTT.

The gene calls are TRBV5-8 and TRBJ1-2; D is unclear. The CDR3 spans 14 residues. CDR1 is SGHTS, CDR2 YDEGEE, per germline. V was cut by 3 bases and J by 3 bases, with 12 bases left in between. CDR3 sequence reads: CASSSSLNYYGYTF. The CDR3 coding sequence is TGTGCCAGCAGCTCGAGTCTGAACTACTATGGCTACACCTTC.

The chain links TRBV2 to TRBJ2-3, with 9 bases fitting TRBD1. The CDR3 contains 14 residues. Per germline, CDR1 SNHLY and CDR2 FYNNEI. V shed 7 bases and J 9 bases; nucleotides not matched to a gene: 11. CDR3 loop: CASNLDGTGKTQYF. The CDR3, as DNA: TGTGCCAGCAACCTAGACGGGACAGGGAAGACGCAGTATTTT.

The chain couples TRBV11-3 to TRBJ2-1; TRBD2 matches at 7 bases. The CDR3 consists of 11 residues. V was pared by 5 bases and J by 10 bases, with 2 bases of the junction left unmatched. The germline V gene encodes CDR1 SGHNT and CDR2 YENEEA. CDR3 in amino acids: CASSREEEQFF. As DNA, the CDR3 is TGTGCCAGCAGCCGGGAGGAGGAGCAGTTCTTC.

This clone has a single count. The rearrangement joins TRBV5-4 to TRBJ2-3; TRBD1 aligns across 7 bases. The CDR3 consists of 16 residues. Germline CDR1 is SGHNT and CDR2 is YYREEE (reference sequence). The V gene end was trimmed by 1 base and the J gene end by 3 bases; junction bases not matched to a gene: 8. The CDR3 DNA follows: TGTGCCAGCAGCTTGTTGAGGGGGCAGGTTACAGATACGCAGTATTTT. It specifies CASSLLRGQVTDTQYF.

This clone was picked up one time. The chain joins TRBV2 to TRBJ2-1, with TRBD2 identical over 7 bases. The CDR3 totals 15 residues. Germline loops: CDR1 SNHLY, CDR2 FYNNEI. V dropped 0 bases and J dropped 6; count of bases not matched to a gene: 5. CDR3 amino acids: CASSEAQREVNEQFF. For the CDR3, the DNA is TGTGCCAGCAGTGAAGCCCAGCGGGAAGTCAATGAGCAGTTCTTC.

In DNA form, the CDR3 reads TGTGCCAGCAGCTCATTAGCGGGAGGGCGTACAGATACGCAGTATTTT. This translates into CASSSLAGGRTDTQYF. This chain uses TRBV5-6 with TRBJ2-3, with 11 bases aligning to TRBD2. CDR1 is SGHDT, CDR2 YYEEEE, per germline. The J segment lost 3 bases and the V segment lost 3 bases, leaving 6 bases of the junction unmatched. The CDR3 contains 16 residues.

CDR3: CASSSGTGVGGNEQFF. DNA of the CDR3: TGTGCCAGCAGCTCCGGGACTGGGGTCGGGGGCAATGAGCAGTTCTTC. The chain uses TRBV7-3 and TRBJ2-1, with TRBD2 as a possible D gene (6 bases). Trimming took 4 bases from V and 6 from J, leaving 19 bases between them. Germline CDR1 is SGHTA and CDR2 is FQGTGA. CDR3 length: 16 amino acids.

The chain employs TRBV29-1 and TRBJ1-4; weak D call: TRBD1 (6 bases). From germline, CDR1 is SQVTM and CDR2 ANQGSEA. There are 13 residues in the CDR3. The V gene lost 4 bases and the J gene lost 8 bases, with 14 bases spanning the gap. Here the CDR3 DNA reads TGCAGCGTTGGAGGGGGGGGATCAGAAAAACTGTTTTTT. Its protein is CSVGGGGSEKLFF.

The chain carries TRBV7-2 and TRBJ2-7, with 9 bases identical to TRBD2. This CDR3 contains 15 residues. Germline V gene lookup returns CDR1 SGHTA and CDR2 FQGNSA. V was clipped by 3 bases and J by 2 bases; unmatched bases: 5. Here the CDR3 reads CASSFGASGTYEQYF. CDR3 coding DNA: TGTGCCAGCAGCTTTGGTGCTAGCGGGACCTACGAGCAGTACTTC.

This clone has only one observation. CDR3 DNA: TGTGCCAGCAGCTTGGAACCGACAGGGTCCCAAGAGACCCAGTACTTC. Translating it yields CASSLEPTGSQETQYF. This chain links TRBV5-4 with TRBJ2-5; 7 nucleotides match TRBD1. After removal of 0 bases from V and 1 base from J, the junction contained 6 bases not matched to a gene. Per germline, CDR1 SGHNT and CDR2 YYREEE (reference sequence). There are 16 residues in the CDR3.

This clone has only one observation. V usage is TRBV7-2 and J usage is TRBJ1-3; D is uncertain. This CDR3 contains 14 residues. The germline CDR1 and CDR2 sequences are SGHTA and FQGNSA. With 6 bases removed from V and 4 bases from J, the gap between germline ends came to 13 bases. The CDR3 loop reads CASRTRHSGNTIYF. The CDR3 DNA is TGTGCCAGCAGGACCCGACATTCCGGAAACACCATATATTTT.

J is TRBJ1-2 and V is TRBV10-3; tentatively, D is TRBD1 (6 bases). CDR1 and CDR2 from the germline V gene are ENHRY and SYGVKD. The CDR3 is 15 amino acids. Trimming pared 5 bases from V and 6 bases from J, leaving 19 bases between. The CDR3 DNA follows: TGTGCCATCAGTTCTACCGAACAGGGATTGGATGGCTACACCTTC. This translates into CAISSTEQGLDGYTF.

CDR3 in DNA: TGCGCCAGCAGCTTGGCGGGGACAGACTATAATTCACCCCTCCACTTT. It is translated as CASSLAGTDYNSPLHF. The genes are TRBV5-1 and TRBJ1-6, with 7 bases matching TRBD1. V was pared by 0 bases and J by 3 bases, with 3 bases of the junction left unmatched. Per germline, CDR1 SGHRS and CDR2 YFSETQ. CDR3 length: 16 amino acids.

The rearrangement links TRBV5-1 to TRBJ2-3; maybe TRBD1 (5 bases). The germline V and J ends were trimmed by 7 bases and 0 bases, with 12 bases remaining between them. CDR1 and CDR2 (germline): SGHRS, YFSETQ. The CDR3 runs 14 residues. CDR3 sequence reads: CASGRTRSTDTQYF. The CDR3 DNA sequence: TGCGCCAGCGGCAGGACAAGGAGCACAGATACGCAGTATTTT.

The chain combines TRBV5-8 with TRBJ2-2; 8 bases are shared with TRBD2. The CDR3 loop spans 14 amino acids. J lost 10 bases, V lost 4 bases, and 9 bases had no gene match. Germline V gives CDR1 SGHTS, CDR2 YDEGEE. CDR3 in DNA: TGTGCCAGCAGCCTCCCGGGGGGGCAGGAGGAGCTGTTTTTT. Translated: CASSLPGGQEELFF.

This clone showed up many times. The CDR3 sequence: CASSFDGPRGNQPQHF. The CDR3 region has the DNA TGTGCCAGCAGCTTTGACGGCCCCCGGGGCAATCAGCCCCAGCATTTT. This chain connects TRBV7-9 to TRBJ1-5; D not certain. Trimming took 3 bases from V and 2 from J, leaving 14 bases between them. The germline V gene encodes CDR1 SEHNR and CDR2 FQNEAQ (reference sequence). The CDR3 has 16 residues.

The chain combines TRBV13 with TRBJ2-2; 14 bases fit TRBD2. V dropped 5 bases and J dropped 4; count of bases not matched to a gene: 15. Germline V gene sequence: CDR1 PRHDT, CDR2 FYEKMQ (reference sequence). There are 20 residues in the CDR3. The CDR3 DNA reads as TGTGCCAGCAGCCAGACCTTCGGACTAGCGGGGGGCCTCTCCACCGGGGAGCTGTTTTTT. It yields the protein CASSQTFGLAGGLSTGELFF.

Only one count was recorded for this clone. The rearrangement links TRBV6-1 to TRBJ2-1; 8 bases agree with TRBD2. The CDR3 has 16 amino acids. Trimming took 2 bases from V and 6 from J; bases not matched to a gene: 9. From germline, CDR1 is MNHNS and CDR2 SASEGT. In DNA, the CDR3 is TGTGCCAGCAGTGAATTCGGGACTAGAAGGACCAATGAGCAGTTCTTC. Translation gives CASSEFGTRRTNEQFF.

The V call is TRBV29-1, the J call TRBJ2-5; TRBD2 agrees at 7 bases. Germline V lookup: CDR1 SQVTM, CDR2 ANQGSEA. J lost 0 bases, V lost 7 bases, and 8 bases had no gene match. This CDR3 contains 14 residues. CDR3 region: CSAPLADYQETQYF. In DNA, the CDR3 is TGCAGCGCCCCTCTAGCGGACTACCAAGAGACCCAGTACTTC. Full variable domain (outside the CDR3, taken from reference TRBV29-1 and TRBJ2-5): SAVISQKPSRDICQRGTSLTIQCQVDSQVTMMFWYRQQPGQSLTLIATANQGSEATYESGFVIDKFPISRPNLTFSTLTVSNMSPEDSSIYLCSAPLADYQETQYFGPGTRLLVL.

The chain employs TRBV6-5 and TRBJ2-7; 10 positions agree with TRBD2. The CDR3 consists of 14 residues. Per the germline V gene, CDR1 is MNHEY and CDR2 is SVGAGI. The ends lost 7 bases at V and 0 bases at J; junction bases unmatched: 3. CDR3 nucleotide sequence: TGTGCCAGCACTAGCGGGGGCAACTCCTACGAGCAGTACTTC. Its translation is CASTSGGNSYEQYF.

This clone came up many times. V is TRBV7-8 and J is TRBJ2-2, with D unresolved. Germline loops: CDR1 SGHVS, CDR2 FQNEAQ. V lost 5 bases, J lost 6 bases, and 10 bases lay in between. The CDR3 sequence is 13 residues long. The chain's CDR3 is CASSVPVAGELFF. DNA of the CDR3: TGTGCCAGCAGCGTACCAGTTGCCGGGGAGCTGTTTTTT.

V and J are TRBV7-8 and TRBJ1-2, with 8 bases aligning to TRBD1. The J segment lost 4 bases and the V segment lost 4 bases, leaving 8 bases of the junction unmatched. Germline V gene lookup returns CDR1 SGHVS and CDR2 FQNEAQ. The CDR3 is made up of 15 amino acids. CDR3 nucleotides: TGTGCCAGCAGCTCCTCAGGGGGCGCGATCTATGGCTACACCTTC. Protein product: CASSSSGGAIYGYTF.

In DNA, the CDR3 is TGTGCCAGCAGCCAAGAATGGTTGAGCGGGAGCGTCTTCTACGAGCAGTACTTC. Protein: CASSQEWLSGSVFYEQYF. The V and J genes are TRBV4-2 and TRBJ2-7; 8 bases match TRBD2. Germline V gene lookup returns CDR1 LGHNA and CDR2 YNFKEQ. This CDR3 region has 18 residues. V lost 0 bases to trimming and J lost 3 bases; unmatched junction nucleotides: 13.

The chain recombines TRBV20-1 with TRBJ2-7, with 9 positions matching TRBD2. The CDR3 totals 17 residues. Germline assignment: CDR1 DFQATT and CDR2 SNEGSKA (reference sequence). With V trimmed by 3 bases and J by 0 bases, 12 bases remained unmatched. CDR3 residues: CSASERGVRHSSYEQYF. CDR3 in DNA: TGCAGTGCTAGTGAGCGGGGGGTTCGACATAGCTCCTACGAGCAGTACTTC.

CDR3 in DNA: TGTGCCAGCAGCACCCCCCTTGGGCTCTCTGGAAACACCATATATTTT. Translating it yields CASSTPLGLSGNTIYF. The V gene is TRBV5-4, the J gene TRBJ1-3; D is ambiguous. The CDR3 runs to 16 residues. V was trimmed by 4 bases and J by 0 bases, leaving 14 bases between them. Germline lookup yields CDR1 SGHNT and CDR2 YYREEE (reference sequence).